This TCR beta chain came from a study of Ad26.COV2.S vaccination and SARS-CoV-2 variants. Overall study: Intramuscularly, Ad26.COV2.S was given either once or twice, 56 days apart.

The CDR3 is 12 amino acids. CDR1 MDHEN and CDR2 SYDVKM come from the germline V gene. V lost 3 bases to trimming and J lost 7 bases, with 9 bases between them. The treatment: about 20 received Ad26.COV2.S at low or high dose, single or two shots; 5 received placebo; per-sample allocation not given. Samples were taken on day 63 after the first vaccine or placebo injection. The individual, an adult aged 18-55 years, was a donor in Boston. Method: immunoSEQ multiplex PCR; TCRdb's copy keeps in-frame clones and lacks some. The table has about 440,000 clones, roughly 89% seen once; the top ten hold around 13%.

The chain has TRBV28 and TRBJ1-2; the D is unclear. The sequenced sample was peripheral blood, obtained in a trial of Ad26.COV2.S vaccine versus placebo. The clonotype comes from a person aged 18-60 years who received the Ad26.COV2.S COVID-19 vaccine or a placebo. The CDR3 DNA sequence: TGTGCCAGCAGTTTGGTAGGGTCTGGCTACACCTTC. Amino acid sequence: CASSLVGSGYTF.